The clone carrying this T cell receptor (beta chain) was observed a single time. As processed by the authors: Scientists estimated how many nucleated cells there were by amplifying reference gene primers. The repertoire was sequenced with immunoSEQ multiplex PCR; TCRdb's copy has only in-frame clones and lacks some. That table is the source of V, J and clone size, and D and trimming were worked out from the DNA. The sample lists hundreds of thousands of clones, approximately 88% occurring once. The CDR3 consists of 13 residues. From germline, CDR1 is MNHEY and CDR2 SVGAGI. V dropped 6 bases and J dropped 8 bases, with 16 bases sitting between them. This entry belongs to a study of blood T cell repertoires in COVID-19. Study summary: Samples of COVID-19 (acute and convalescent) were obtained from the United States, Italy and Spain. PBMCs, B-cell-depleted T cells, or T cells provided the cDNA or gDNA that made up the material.

The TCR originated in a man aged 35-49 years with acute or convalescent COVID-19. The genes are TRBV6-5 and TRBJ1-2; D possibly corresponds to TRBD1 (5 bases). The sequencing sample was made of peripheral blood. CDR3 sequence: CASSPGLGRGYTF. The CDR3 DNA follows: TGTGCCAGCAGCCCGGGACTCGGGAGGGGCTACACCTTC.